The text below deals with one T cell receptor beta chain. Its matching antigen is unknown. The sample comes from a study of identical twins. TCRdb ran MiXCR on the 5' RACE reads and lists one entry per CDR3 protein. The repertoire holds about 450,000 distinct CDR3 sequences, with approximately 17% as singletons. The study's findings and limits: When twins shared out-of-frame alpha sequences, those sequences had excess low generation probability.

CDR3 length: 14 residues. Germline-derived CDR1 and CDR2 are LNHNV and YYDKDF (reference sequence). Trimming removed 8 bases at V and 7 bases at J, with 18 bases between. V gene TRBV15 combines with J gene TRBJ2-1, with D perhaps given as TRBD1 or TRBD2 (6 bases each). The sequenced material came from naive T cells sorted from blood. The sequence derives from a man between 45 and 60 years old in good health. Here the CDR3 DNA reads TGTGCCACCTCTAGGGAAGTAGGGGGGAATGAGCAGTTCTTC. It yields the protein CATSREVGGNEQFF.